The 11 T cell receptor beta chains listed next were all sequenced from one sample in a study of T cell responses to AZD1222 COVID-19 vaccine. Data came from immunoSEQ multiplex PCR; TCRdb stores just in-frame clones and leaves some out. The sample contains about 120,000 clones, about nine tenths of which appear only once. The specimen was peripheral blood, collected 28 days after the second AZD1222 dose. The receptors were gathered from an adult who received the AZD1222 COVID-19 vaccine.

This clone was picked up one time. This rearrangement joins TRBV29-1 to TRBJ2-2; either TRBD1 or TRBD2 may fit D (5 bases each). This CDR3 has 15 amino acids. V lost 0 bases to trimming and J lost 7 bases, with 15 bases between them. The germline CDR1 and CDR2 sequences are SQVTM and ANQGSEA. The CDR3 reads CSVEDFRDDVGELFF. Here the CDR3 DNA reads TGCAGCGTTGAAGATTTCCGGGACGATGTCGGGGAGCTGTTTTTT.

The V and J genes are TRBV4-2 and TRBJ2-2; D gene uncertain. Per the germline V gene, CDR1 is LGHNA and CDR2 is YNFKEQ. The V end lost 0 bases, the J end lost 0 bases, and 2 bases lay between the germline ends. The CDR3 covers 14 residues. The DNA for the CDR3 is TGTGCCAGCAGCCAAGATCCGAACACCGGGGAGCTGTTTTTT. Protein: CASSQDPNTGELFF.

This clone was found a few times. The J gene is TRBJ1-5, the V gene TRBV6-6; tentatively, D is TRBD1 (6 bases). CDR3 length equals 15 residues. V lost 0 bases and J 6 bases, leaving 12 bases between the germline ends. Per germline, CDR1 MNHNY and CDR2 SVGAGI (reference sequence). For the CDR3, the DNA is TGTGCCAGCAGTTACTCGATCGCAGGGGCTCAGCCCCAGCATTTT. Protein sequence: CASSYSIAGAQPQHF.

J is TRBJ2-1 and V is TRBV18, with TRBD2 identical over 11 bases. This CDR3 spans 21 amino acids. Trimming removed 2 bases from V and 0 bases from J; junction bases left unmatched: 15. Germline V lookup: CDR1 KGHSH, CDR2 LQKENI. The DNA for the CDR3 is TGTGCCAGCTCACCAATGTCTCAACCGGGACTAGCGGCGAGCTCCTACAATGAGCAGTTCTTC. Amino acid sequence: CASSPMSQPGLAASSYNEQFF.

The rearrangement joins TRBV10-3 to TRBJ2-7; 8 nucleotides align to TRBD1. CDR3 size: 14 residues. With V trimmed by 2 bases and J by 3 bases, 3 bases remained unmatched. CDR1 and CDR2 (germline): ENHRY, SYGVKD. CDR3 region: CAISEGQGGYEQYF. DNA of the CDR3: TGTGCCATCAGTGAGGGACAGGGAGGCTACGAGCAGTACTTC.

CDR3 in DNA: TGTGCCAGCAGTTTAAGGACAGATACGCAGTATTTT. This codes for CASSLRTDTQYF. This chain uses TRBV28 with TRBJ2-3; D gene uncertain. Looked up from germline, CDR1 is MDHEN and CDR2 is SYDVKM. With 2 bases removed from V and 3 bases from J, the gap between germline ends came to 3 bases. The CDR3 is made up of 12 amino acids.

The chain carries TRBV3-1 (or the pseudogene TRBV3-2) and TRBJ1-3; D unclear. The CDR3 has 14 amino acids. V lost 2 bases to trimming and J lost 2 bases, with 7 bases between them. Germline values: CDR1 LGHDT, CDR2 YNNKEL (reference sequence). CDR3 nucleotides: TGTGCCAGCAGCCAATCCTGGGCTGGAAACACCATATATTTT. Protein product: CASSQSWAGNTIYF.

The table lists this clone with a count of one. This sequence joins TRBV2 and TRBJ1-5; tentative D call: TRBD1 (6 bases). The V end lost 10 bases, the J end lost 4 bases, and 14 bases lay between the germline ends. Germline V lookup: CDR1 SNHLY, CDR2 FYNNEI. The CDR3 loop spans 13 amino acids. The CDR3 reads CANAPDRNQPQHF. The CDR3 DNA reads as TGTGCCAACGCCCCGGACAGAAATCAGCCCCAGCATTTT.

The DNA for the CDR3 is TGTGCCAGCACGGTTTTGTCTGGGGGAGATACTGAAGCTTTCTTT. Translating it yields CASTVLSGGDTEAFF. This chain connects TRBV28 to TRBJ1-1; possibly TRBD1 for D (5 bases). Trimming removed 7 bases from V and 5 bases from J, with 20 bases in between. Germline values: CDR1 MDHEN, CDR2 SYDVKM. The CDR3 loop spans 15 amino acids.

J is TRBJ2-7 and V is TRBV10-3; unclear D gene. The CDR3 runs to 12 residues. Germline V gene lookup returns CDR1 ENHRY and CDR2 SYGVKD. Trimming shortened V by 7 bases and J by 6 bases, and 13 bases separated the two germline ends. The CDR3 spells CAIMALSFEQYF. The CDR3 coding sequence is TGTGCCATCATGGCGCTTTCATTCGAGCAGTACTTC.

CDR3 in amino acids: CAISATGSTNEKLFF. The CDR3 coding sequence is TGTGCCATCAGTGCCACAGGGTCGACTAATGAAAAACTGTTTTTT. This chain connects TRBV10-3 to TRBJ1-4; TRBD1 might be the D (6 bases). Per the germline V gene, CDR1 is ENHRY and CDR2 is SYGVKD. V lost 4 bases to trimming and J lost 2 bases, with 11 bases between them. The CDR3 spans 15 residues.